This TCR beta chain stems from a study of cytotoxic CD8 clonotypes in ibrutinib-treated CLL. This clone was seen a single time. This CDR3 has 15 residues. The J segment lost 3 bases and the V segment lost 3 bases, leaving 3 bases of the junction unmatched. Germline V gene lookup returns CDR1 SGHRS and CDR2 YFSETQ. Method: immunoSEQ multiplex PCR; TCRdb's copy keeps in-frame clones and lacks some. The sample yields roughly 150,000 clones, 81% seen once. The TCR sequence derives from a human donor with chronic lymphocytic leukemia. The material sequenced was PBMCs, taken after 12 months of ibrutinib treatment. The chain couples TRBV5-1 to TRBJ2-1, with 10 bases aligning to TRBD1. DNA for the CDR3: TGCGCCAGCAGCTACCGGGACAGGGGCTACAATGAGCAGTTCTTC. Translating it yields CASSYRDRGYNEQFF.